This T cell receptor beta chain was captured by sequencing in a study of cytomegalovirus exposure and HLA in healthy donors. It was with 60 Vbeta and 13 Jbeta primers that the PCR ran. The assay was immunoSEQ multiplex PCR, and TCRdb's table has in-frame clones only and misses some. This sample has 95,000 to 150,000 clones, with around 70% found just once. There are a few counts of this clone. What it recognizes is unknown. Study findings and constraints: In vitro testing confirmed a few CMV-associated chains as specific for CMV antigens.

The length of the CDR3 is 14 residues. CDR1 and CDR2 from the germline V gene are SEHNR and FQNEAQ (reference sequence). V shed 2 bases and J 4 bases; nucleotides not matched to a gene: 3. This TCR came from a woman aged 40-49 years in good health and CMV-seronegative. Source material: PBMCs. The rearrangement uses TRBV7-9 and TRBJ2-5, with TRBD2 identical over 8 bases. DNA of the CDR3: TGTGCCAGCAGCTTAACGGGGGGGCCAGAGACCCAGTACTTC. It codes for CASSLTGGPETQYF.